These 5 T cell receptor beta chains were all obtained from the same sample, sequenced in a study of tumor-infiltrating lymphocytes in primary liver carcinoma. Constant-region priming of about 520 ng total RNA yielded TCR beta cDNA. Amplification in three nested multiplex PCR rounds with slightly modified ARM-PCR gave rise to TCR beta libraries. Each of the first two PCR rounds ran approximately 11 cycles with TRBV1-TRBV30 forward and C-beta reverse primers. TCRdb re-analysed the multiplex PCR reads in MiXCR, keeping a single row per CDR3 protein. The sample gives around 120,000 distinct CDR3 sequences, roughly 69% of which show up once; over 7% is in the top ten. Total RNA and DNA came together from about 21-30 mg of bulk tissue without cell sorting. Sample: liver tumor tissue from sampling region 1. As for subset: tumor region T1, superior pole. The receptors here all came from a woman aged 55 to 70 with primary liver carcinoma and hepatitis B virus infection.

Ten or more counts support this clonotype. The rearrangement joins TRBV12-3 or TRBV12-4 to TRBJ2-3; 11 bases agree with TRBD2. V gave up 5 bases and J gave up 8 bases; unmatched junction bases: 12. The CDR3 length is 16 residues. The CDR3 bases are TGTGCCAGCAGTCCCGGGACTAGCGGTCCCTCCGGTACGCAGTATTTT. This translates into CASSPGTSGPSGTQYF.

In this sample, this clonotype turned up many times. The CDR3 protein is CASSLVVGGNYNEQFF. The CDR3, as DNA: TGTGCCAGCAGCTTAGTCGTCGGCGGGAACTACAATGAGCAGTTCTTC. This chain uses TRBV11-1 with TRBJ2-1, with D possibly being TRBD2 (6 bases). Between the trimmed V and J ends, which lost 1 base and 3 bases, there was a span of 13 bases. The CDR3 length is 16 residues. From germline, CDR1 is SGHAT and CDR2 FQDESV (reference sequence).

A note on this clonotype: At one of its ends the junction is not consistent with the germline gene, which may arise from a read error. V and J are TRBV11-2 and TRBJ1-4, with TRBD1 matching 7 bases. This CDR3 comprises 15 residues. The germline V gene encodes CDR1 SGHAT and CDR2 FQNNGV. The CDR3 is CASGLEGGENEKVFF. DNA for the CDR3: TGTGCCAGCGGCCTAGAAGGGGGCGAAAATGAAAAAGTGTTTTTT. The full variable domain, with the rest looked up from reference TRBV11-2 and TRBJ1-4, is EAGVAQSPRYKIIEKRQSVAFWCNPISGHATLYWYQQILGQGPKLLIQFQNNGVVDDSQLPKDRFSAERLKGVDSTLKIQPAKLEDSAVYLCASGLEGGENEKVFFGSGTQLSVL.

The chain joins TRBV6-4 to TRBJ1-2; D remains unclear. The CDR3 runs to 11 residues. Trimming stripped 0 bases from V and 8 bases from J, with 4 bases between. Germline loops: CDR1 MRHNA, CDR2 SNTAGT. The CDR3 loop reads CASSDSRGYTF. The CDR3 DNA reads TGTGCCAGCAGTGACTCGCGGGGCTACACCTTC.

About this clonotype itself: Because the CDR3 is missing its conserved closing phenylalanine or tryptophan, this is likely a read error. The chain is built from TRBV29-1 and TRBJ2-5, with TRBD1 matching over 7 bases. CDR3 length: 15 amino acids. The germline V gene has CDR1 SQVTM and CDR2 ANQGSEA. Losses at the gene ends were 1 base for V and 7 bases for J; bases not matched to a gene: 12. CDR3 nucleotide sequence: TGCAGCGTTGAAGGCCCGACAGGGTCAATTGTGACCCAGTACTCC. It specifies CSVEGPTGSIVTQYS.